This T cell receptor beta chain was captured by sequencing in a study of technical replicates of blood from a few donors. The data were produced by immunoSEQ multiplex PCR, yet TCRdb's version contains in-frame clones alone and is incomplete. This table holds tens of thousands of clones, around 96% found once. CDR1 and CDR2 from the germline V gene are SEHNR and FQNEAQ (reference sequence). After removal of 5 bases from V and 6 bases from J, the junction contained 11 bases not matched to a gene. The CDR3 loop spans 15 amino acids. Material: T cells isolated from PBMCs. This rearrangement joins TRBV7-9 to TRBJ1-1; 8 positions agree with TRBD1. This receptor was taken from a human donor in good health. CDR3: CASSGGSGGFAEAFF. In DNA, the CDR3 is TGTGCCAGCAGCGGAGGGTCAGGGGGCTTCGCTGAAGCTTTCTTT.